This T cell receptor (beta chain) was recorded in a study of OX40 agonist ivuxolimab in advanced cancers. Germline CDR1 and CDR2: SGHNT and YYREEE (reference sequence). This CDR3 is built from 13 residues. Trimming took 2 bases from V and 4 from J, leaving 8 bases between them. Profiled with immunoSEQ multiplex PCR; TCRdb holds only in-frame clones, not every one. The sample yields roughly 100,000 clones, around four fifths seen once. The sequence was obtained from an adult with an advanced solid tumor such as melanoma, head and neck, liver or kidney cancer. The material sequenced was CD4+ or CD8+ T cells sorted from blood, taken in a trial of the OX40 agonist ivuxolimab. The chain is built from TRBV5-4 and TRBJ2-3; D call uncertain. The CDR3 bases are TGTGCCAGCAGCTTACACGGTGCAGATACGCAGTATTTT. It codes for CASSLHGADTQYF.